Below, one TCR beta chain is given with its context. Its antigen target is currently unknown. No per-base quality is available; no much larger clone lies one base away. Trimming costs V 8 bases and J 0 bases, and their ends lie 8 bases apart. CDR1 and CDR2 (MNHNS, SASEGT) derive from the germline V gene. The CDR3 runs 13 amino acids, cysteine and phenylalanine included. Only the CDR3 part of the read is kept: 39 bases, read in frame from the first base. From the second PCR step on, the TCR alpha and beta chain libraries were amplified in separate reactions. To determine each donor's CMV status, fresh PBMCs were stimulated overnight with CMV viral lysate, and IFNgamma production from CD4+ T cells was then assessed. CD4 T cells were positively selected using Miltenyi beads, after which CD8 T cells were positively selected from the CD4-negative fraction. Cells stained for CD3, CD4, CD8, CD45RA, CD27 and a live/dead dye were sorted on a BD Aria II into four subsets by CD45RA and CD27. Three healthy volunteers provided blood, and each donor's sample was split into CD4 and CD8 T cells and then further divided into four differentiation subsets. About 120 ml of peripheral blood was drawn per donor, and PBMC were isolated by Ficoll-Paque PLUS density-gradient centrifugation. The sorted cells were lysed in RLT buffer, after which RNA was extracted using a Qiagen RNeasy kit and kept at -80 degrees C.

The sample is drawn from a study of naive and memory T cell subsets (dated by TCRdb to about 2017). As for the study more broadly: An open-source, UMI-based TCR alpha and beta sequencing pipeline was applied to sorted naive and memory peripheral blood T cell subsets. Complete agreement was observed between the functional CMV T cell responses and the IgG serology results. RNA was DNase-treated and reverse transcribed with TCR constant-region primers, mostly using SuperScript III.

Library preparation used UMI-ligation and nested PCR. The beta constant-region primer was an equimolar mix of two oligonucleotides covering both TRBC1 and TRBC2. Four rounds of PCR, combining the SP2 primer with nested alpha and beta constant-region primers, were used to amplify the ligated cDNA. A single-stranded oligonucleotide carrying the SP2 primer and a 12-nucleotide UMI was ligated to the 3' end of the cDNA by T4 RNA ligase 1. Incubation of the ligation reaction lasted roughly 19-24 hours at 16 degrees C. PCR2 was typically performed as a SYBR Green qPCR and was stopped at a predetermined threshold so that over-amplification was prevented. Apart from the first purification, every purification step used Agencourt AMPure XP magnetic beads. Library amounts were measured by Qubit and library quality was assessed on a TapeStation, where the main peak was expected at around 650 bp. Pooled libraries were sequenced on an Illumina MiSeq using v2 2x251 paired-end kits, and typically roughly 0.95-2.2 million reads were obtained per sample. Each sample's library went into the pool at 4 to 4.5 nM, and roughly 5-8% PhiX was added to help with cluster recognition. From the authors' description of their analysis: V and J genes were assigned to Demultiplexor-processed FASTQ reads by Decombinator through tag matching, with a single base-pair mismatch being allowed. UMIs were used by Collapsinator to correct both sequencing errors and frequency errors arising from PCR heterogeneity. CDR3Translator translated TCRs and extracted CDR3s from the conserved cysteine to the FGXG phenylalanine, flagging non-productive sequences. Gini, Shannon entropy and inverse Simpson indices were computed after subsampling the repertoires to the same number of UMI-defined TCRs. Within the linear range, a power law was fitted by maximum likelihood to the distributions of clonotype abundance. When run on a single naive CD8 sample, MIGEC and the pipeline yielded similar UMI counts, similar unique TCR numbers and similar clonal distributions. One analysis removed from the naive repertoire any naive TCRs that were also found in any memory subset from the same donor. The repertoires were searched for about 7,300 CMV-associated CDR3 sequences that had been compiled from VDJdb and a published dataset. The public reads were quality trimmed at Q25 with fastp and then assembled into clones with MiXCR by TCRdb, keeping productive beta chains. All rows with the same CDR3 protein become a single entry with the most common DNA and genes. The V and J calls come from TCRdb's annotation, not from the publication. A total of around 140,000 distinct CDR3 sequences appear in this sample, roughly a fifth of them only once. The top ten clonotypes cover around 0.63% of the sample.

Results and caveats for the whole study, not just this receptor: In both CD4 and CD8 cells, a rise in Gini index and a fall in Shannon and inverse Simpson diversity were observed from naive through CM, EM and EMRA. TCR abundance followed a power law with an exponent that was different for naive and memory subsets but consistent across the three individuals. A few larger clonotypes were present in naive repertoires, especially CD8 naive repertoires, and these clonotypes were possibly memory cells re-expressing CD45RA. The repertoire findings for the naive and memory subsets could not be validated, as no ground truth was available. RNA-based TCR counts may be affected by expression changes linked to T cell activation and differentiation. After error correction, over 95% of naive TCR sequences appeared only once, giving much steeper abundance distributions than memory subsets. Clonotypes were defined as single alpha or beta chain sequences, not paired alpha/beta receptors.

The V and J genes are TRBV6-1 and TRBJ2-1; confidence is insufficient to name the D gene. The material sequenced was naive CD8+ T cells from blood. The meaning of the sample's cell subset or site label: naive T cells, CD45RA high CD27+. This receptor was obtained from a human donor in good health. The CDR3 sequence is CASFPSSYNEQFF. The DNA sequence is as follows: TGTGCCAGCTTTCCGAGCTCCTACAATGAGCAGTTCTTC.